The 11 T cell receptor beta chains reported below all come from one sample, sequenced in a study of radiotherapy plus CTLA-4 blockade in lung cancer. Here immunoSEQ multiplex PCR was the method, and the copy in TCRdb shows in-frame clones only, minus some. The sample lists tens of thousands of clones, around 77% occurring once. The material sequenced was peripheral blood, taken from a patient treated with radiotherapy plus ipilimumab. The receptor source for this set is a human donor with non-small cell lung cancer who had stable disease on radiotherapy plus ipilimumab.

The chain combines TRBV11-2 with TRBJ2-7; the match to TRBD1 covers 8 bases. The ends lost 5 bases at V and 3 bases at J; junction bases unmatched: 12. CDR1 is SGHAT and CDR2 is FQNNGV in the germline V gene. This CDR3 is 16 amino acids long. The CDR3 DNA follows: TGTGCCAGCAGCATTCCCGGGACAGGTGGGTTCTACGAGCAGTACGTC. Protein: CASSIPGTGGFYEQYV.

The chain combines TRBV30 with TRBJ1-2; 9 nucleotides align to TRBD1. The CDR3 contains 14 residues. Trimming at V came to 0 bases and at J to 10 bases, leaving 9 bases not matched to a gene. Germline assignment: CDR1 GTSNPN and CDR2 SVGIG (reference sequence). For the CDR3, the DNA is TGTGCCTGGAGTGTACTAGTGGGACAGGGTGTCTACACCTTC. Protein sequence: CAWSVLVGQGVYTF.

A few counts support this clone. The chain has TRBV6-1 and TRBJ1-1; D is possibly TRBD1 (5 bases). CDR3 length equals 13 residues. Germline CDR1 is MNHNS and CDR2 is SASEGT. Trimming shortened V by 5 bases and J by 3 bases, and 10 bases separated the two germline ends. CDR3 sequence: CASSSLTDTEAFF. The CDR3 bases are TGTGCCAGCAGTTCCTTGACAGACACTGAAGCTTTCTTT.

J is TRBJ2-5 and V is TRBV7-6; D is ambiguous. The length of the CDR3 is 14 residues. Trimming removed 5 bases from V and 4 bases from J, with 14 bases in between. In germline, CDR1 is SGHVS, CDR2 FNYEAQ. The CDR3 DNA is TGTGCCAGCAGCCAATCATGGGGTACAGAGACCCAGTACTTC. Protein product: CASSQSWGTETQYF.

The chain uses TRBV6-5 and TRBJ2-3; a weak D match, TRBD2 (6 bases). Germline V gives CDR1 MNHEY, CDR2 SVGAGI. The CDR3 covers 15 residues. V was cut by 0 bases and J by 2 bases, with 9 bases left in between. The CDR3 is CASSYSGLYTDTQYF. In DNA form, the CDR3 reads TGTGCCAGCAGTTACTCGGGACTTTACACAGATACGCAGTATTTT.

V is TRBV28 and J is TRBJ2-5, with D possibly TRBD1 on 5 matching bases. V lost 3 bases and J 5 bases, leaving 10 bases between the germline ends. CDR1 is MDHEN and CDR2 is SYDVKM in the germline V gene. This CDR3 has 13 amino acids. The CDR3 loop reads CASSFKGKETQYF. The CDR3 DNA reads TGTGCCAGCAGTTTCAAGGGGAAGGAGACCCAGTACTTC.

The chain carries TRBV9 and TRBJ1-2, with 8 nucleotides matching TRBD1. The CDR3 loop spans 15 amino acids. Germline V gene lookup returns CDR1 SGDLS and CDR2 YYNGEE. V shed 4 bases, J shed 11 bases, and the junction held 16 bases outside the gene matches. CDR3 nucleotides: TGTGCCAGCAGCCCGCCTTCAGGGGGCGCTTTTCGTTACACCTTC. Its translation is CASSPPSGGAFRYTF. Based on the CDR3 plus reference TRBV9 and TRBJ1-2, the full variable domain is DSGVTQTPKHLITATGQRVTLRCSPRSGDLSVYWYQQSLDQGLQFLIQYYNGEERAKGNILERFSAQQFPDLHSELNLSSLELGDSALYFCASSPPSGGAFRYTFGSGTRLTVV.

This chain uses TRBV19 with TRBJ1-6; perhaps TRBD1 as D (5 bases). V was shortened by 5 bases and J by 5 bases, with 13 bases between the two germline ends. The germline V gene has CDR1 LNHDA and CDR2 SQIVND (reference sequence). The CDR3 extends over 15 amino acids. This CDR3 is CASSARQGDNSPLHF. The CDR3 DNA sequence: TGTGCCAGTAGTGCCCGTCAGGGAGATAATTCACCCCTCCACTTT.

This clone appeared a single time. The rearrangement joins TRBV6-5 to TRBJ2-7, with unresolved D. The CDR3 runs 14 residues. V was clipped by 1 base and J by 2 bases, with 9 bases between them. Germline CDR1 MNHEY, CDR2 SVGAGI. DNA for the CDR3: TGTGCCAGCAGTTACTATCAGAACCCCTACGAGCAGTACTTC. Encoded protein: CASSYYQNPYEQYF.

The chain recombines TRBV30 with TRBJ1-5; 7 nucleotides match TRBD1. Germline CDR1 and CDR2: GTSNPN and SVGIG (reference sequence). The CDR3 loop spans 16 amino acids. After removal of 4 bases from V and 2 bases from J, the junction contained 11 bases not matched to a gene. The CDR3 bases are TGTGCCTGGACCCCCAGCCCAGGGGGAGGCAATCAGCCCCAGCATTTT. Protein sequence: CAWTPSPGGGNQPQHF.

This rearrangement joins TRBV7-9 to TRBJ1-6; no firm D call. The CDR3 consists of 17 residues. Trimming took off 1 base at V and 2 bases at J, with 12 bases between the two ends. Germline values: CDR1 SEHNR, CDR2 FQNEAQ (reference sequence). DNA for the CDR3: TGTGCCAGCAGCTTAGAGGGAGACGAGGCCTATAATTCACCCCTCCACTTT. It codes for CASSLEGDEAYNSPLHF.